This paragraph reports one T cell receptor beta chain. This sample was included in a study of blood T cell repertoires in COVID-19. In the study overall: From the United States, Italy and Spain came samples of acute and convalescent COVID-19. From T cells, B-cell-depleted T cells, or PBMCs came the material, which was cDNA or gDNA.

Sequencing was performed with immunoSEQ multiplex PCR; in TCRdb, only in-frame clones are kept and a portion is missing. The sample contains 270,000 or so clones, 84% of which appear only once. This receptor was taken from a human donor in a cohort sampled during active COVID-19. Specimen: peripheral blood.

The chain's CDR3 is CASSLRLAGSGNEQFF. CDR3 sequence (DNA): TGTGCCAGCAGTTTAAGGCTAGCGGGAAGTGGGAATGAGCAGTTCTTC. The chain carries TRBV27 and TRBJ2-1, with 9 bases fitting TRBD2. V was clipped by 2 bases and J by 7 bases; unmatched bases: 9. CDR1 and CDR2 (germline): MNHEY, SMNVEV (reference sequence). The CDR3 is 16 amino acids.